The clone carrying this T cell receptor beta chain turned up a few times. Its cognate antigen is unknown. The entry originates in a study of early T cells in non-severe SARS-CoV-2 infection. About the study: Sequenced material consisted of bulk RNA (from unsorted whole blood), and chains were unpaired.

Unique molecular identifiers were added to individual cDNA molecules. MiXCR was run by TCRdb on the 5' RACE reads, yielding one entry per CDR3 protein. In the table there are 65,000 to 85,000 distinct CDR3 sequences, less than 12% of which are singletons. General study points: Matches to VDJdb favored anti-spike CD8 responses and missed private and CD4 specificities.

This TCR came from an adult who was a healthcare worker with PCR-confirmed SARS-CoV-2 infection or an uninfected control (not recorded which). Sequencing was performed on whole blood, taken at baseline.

CDR3 loop: CASRFPGGDQPQHF. In DNA, the CDR3 is TGTGCCAGTAGATTTCCCGGCGGGGATCAGCCCCAGCATTTT. J is TRBJ1-5 and V is TRBV28; no reliable D call. V was shortened by 9 bases and J by 5 bases, with 17 bases between the two germline ends. The germline gives CDR1 MDHEN, CDR2 SYDVKM. The CDR3 runs 14 residues. Full variable domain (remainder filled in from reference TRBV28 and TRBJ1-5): DVKVTQSSRYLVKRTGEKVFLECVQDMDHENMFWYRQDPGLGLRLIYFSYDVKMKEKGDIPEGYSVSREKKERFSLILESASTNQTSMYLCASRFPGGDQPQHFGDGTRLSIL.